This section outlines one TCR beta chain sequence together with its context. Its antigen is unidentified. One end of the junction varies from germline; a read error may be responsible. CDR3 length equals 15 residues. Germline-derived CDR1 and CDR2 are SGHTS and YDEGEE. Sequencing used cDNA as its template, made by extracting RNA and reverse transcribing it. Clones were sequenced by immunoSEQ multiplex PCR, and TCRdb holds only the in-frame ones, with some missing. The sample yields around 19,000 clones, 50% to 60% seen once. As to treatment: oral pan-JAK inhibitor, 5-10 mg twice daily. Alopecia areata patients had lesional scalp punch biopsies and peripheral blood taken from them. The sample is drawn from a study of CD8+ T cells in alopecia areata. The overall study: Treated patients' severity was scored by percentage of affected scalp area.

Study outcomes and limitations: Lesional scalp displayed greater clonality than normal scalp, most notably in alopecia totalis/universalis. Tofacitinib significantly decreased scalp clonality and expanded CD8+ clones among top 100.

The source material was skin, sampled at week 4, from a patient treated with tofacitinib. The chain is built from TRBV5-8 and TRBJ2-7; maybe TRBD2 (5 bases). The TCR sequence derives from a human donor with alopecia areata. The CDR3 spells CASSPSVGSSYEQYF. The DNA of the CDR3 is TGCGCCAGCAGCCCCTCCGTGGGGAGCTCCTACGAGCAGTACTTC.